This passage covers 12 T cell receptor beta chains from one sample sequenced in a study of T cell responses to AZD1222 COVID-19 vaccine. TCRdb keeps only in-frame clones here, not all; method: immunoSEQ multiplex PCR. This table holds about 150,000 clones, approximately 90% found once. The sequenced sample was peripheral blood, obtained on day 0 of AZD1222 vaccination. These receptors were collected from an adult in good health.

CDR3 amino acids: CASSLEHREETQYF. CDR3 DNA: TGTGCCAGCAGCTTAGAGCACAGGGAAGAGACCCAGTACTTC. V gene TRBV7-2 combines with J gene TRBJ2-5, with D possibly matching TRBD1 (6 bases). The CDR3 is 14 amino acids. V dropped 1 base and J dropped 3 bases, with 9 bases sitting between them. Germline CDR1 reads SGHTA; CDR2 reads FQGNSA.

The CDR3 DNA sequence: TGTGCCAGCAGTGATGTTGCGGAGGTCGGCTACACCTTC. It yields the protein CASSDVAEVGYTF. The V gene is TRBV6-4, the J gene TRBJ1-2; unclear D gene. Germline V gene lookup returns CDR1 MRHNA and CDR2 SNTAGT. The ends were cut back, 3 bases at V and 8 bases at J, with 13 bases in the middle. The CDR3 covers 13 residues.

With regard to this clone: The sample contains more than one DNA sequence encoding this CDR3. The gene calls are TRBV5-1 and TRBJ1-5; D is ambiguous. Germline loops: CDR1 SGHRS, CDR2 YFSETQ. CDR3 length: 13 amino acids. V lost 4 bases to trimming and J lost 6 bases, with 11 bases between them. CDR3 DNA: TGCGCCAGCAGCAGGGAAGTGGGTCAGCCCCAGCATTTT. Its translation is CASSREVGQPQHF.

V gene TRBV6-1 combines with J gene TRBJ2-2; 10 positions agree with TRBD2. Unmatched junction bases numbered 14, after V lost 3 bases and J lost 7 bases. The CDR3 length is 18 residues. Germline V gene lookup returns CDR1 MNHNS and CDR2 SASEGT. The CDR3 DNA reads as TGTGCCAGCAGTGATCCCTTGTCTAGCGGGGGTGTAGGCGGGGAGCTGTTTTTT. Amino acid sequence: CASSDPLSSGGVGGELFF.

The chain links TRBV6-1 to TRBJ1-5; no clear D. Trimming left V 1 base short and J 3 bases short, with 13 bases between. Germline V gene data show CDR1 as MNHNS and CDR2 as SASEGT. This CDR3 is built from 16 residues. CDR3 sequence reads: CASSEGVPSANQPQHF. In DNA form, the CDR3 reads TGTGCCAGCAGTGAAGGGGTACCCTCGGCCAATCAGCCCCAGCATTTT.

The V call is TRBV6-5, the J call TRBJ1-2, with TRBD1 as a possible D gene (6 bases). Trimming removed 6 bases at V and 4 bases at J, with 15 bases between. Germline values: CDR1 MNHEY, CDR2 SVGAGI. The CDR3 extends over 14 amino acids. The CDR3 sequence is CASSPQGGSYGYTF. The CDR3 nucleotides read TGTGCCAGCAGCCCACAGGGTGGTAGCTATGGCTACACCTTC.

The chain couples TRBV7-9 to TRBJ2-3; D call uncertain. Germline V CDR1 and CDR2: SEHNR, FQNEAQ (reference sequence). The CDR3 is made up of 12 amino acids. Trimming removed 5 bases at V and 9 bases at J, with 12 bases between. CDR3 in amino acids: CASSATLTTQYF. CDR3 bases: TGTGCCAGCAGCGCGACATTAACCACGCAGTATTTT. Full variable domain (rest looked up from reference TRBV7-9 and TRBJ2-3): DTGVSQNPRHKITKRGQNVTFRCDPISEHNRLYWYRQTLGQGPEFLTYFQNEAQLEKSRLLSDRFSAERPKGSFSTLEIQRTEQGDSAMYLCASSATLTTQYFGPGTRLTVL.

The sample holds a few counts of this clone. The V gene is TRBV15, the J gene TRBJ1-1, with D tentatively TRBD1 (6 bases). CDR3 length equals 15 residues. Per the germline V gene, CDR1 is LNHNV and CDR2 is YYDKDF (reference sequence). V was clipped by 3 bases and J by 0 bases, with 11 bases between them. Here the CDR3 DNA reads TGTGCCACCAGCAGGAACAGGGAAATGAACACTGAAGCTTTCTTT. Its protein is CATSRNREMNTEAFF.

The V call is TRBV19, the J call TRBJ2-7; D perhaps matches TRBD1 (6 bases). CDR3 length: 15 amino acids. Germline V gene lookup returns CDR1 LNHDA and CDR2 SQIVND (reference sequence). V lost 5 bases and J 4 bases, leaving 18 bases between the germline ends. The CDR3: CASSSPGESTYEQYF. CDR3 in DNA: TGTGCCAGTAGTTCCCCAGGGGAATCTACGTACGAGCAGTACTTC.

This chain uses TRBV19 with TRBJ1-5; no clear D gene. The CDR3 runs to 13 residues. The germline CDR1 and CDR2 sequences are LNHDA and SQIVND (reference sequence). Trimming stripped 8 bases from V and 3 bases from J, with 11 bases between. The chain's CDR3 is CASSPGPNQPQHF. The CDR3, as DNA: TGTGCCAGTTCCCCCGGGCCCAATCAGCCCCAGCATTTT.

The DNA of the CDR3 is TGTGCCATCAGTGACCGACGGGACAGGGTGGATTCACCCCTCCACTTT. Amino acids: CAISDRRDRVDSPLHF. The chain couples TRBV10-3 to TRBJ1-6; TRBD1 agrees at 9 bases. From germline, CDR1 is ENHRY and CDR2 SYGVKD. There are 16 residues in the CDR3. Trimming at V came to 3 bases and at J to 8 bases, leaving 8 bases not matched to a gene.

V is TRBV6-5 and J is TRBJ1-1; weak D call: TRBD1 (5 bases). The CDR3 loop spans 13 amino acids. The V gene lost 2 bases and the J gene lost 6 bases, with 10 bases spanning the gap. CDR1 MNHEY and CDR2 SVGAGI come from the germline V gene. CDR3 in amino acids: CASSYGTGSEAFF. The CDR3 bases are TGTGCCAGCAGTTACGGGACCGGCTCTGAAGCTTTCTTT.